This TCR beta chain was identified during a study of blood T cell repertoires in COVID-19. Across the study: Samples representing acute and convalescent COVID-19 were sourced from the United States, Italy and Spain. From T cells, B-cell-depleted T cells, or PBMCs came the material, which was cDNA or gDNA.

While infection was still active, Seattle patients were enrolled and then followed longitudinally. This clone was observed a single time. This CDR3 region has 16 residues. Germline CDR1 and CDR2: SGHRS and YFSETQ. Trimming cost V 4 bases and J 6 bases; bases outside gene matches: 14. Clones were sequenced by immunoSEQ multiplex PCR, and TCRdb holds only the in-frame ones, with some missing. Here the sample spans roughly 200,000 clones, 81% being singletons. The chain is built from TRBV5-1 and TRBJ2-7; 9 bases match TRBD2. This TCR derives from a woman of 80 years or more with COVID-19, enrolled during active disease. The sample was peripheral blood. CDR3 nucleotide sequence: TGCGCCAGCAGCCCGGGGGGCGGGGGGGCCGAGTTCGAGCAGTACTTC. It codes for CASSPGGGGAEFEQYF.